The 31 T cell receptor beta chains given below trace back to one sample, sequenced in a study of OX40 agonist ivuxolimab in advanced cancers. Measured with immunoSEQ multiplex PCR; TCRdb has only the in-frame clones, and not every one. The sample lists approximately 50,000 clones, about 80% occurring once. The starting material was CD4+ or CD8+ T cells sorted from blood, obtained in a trial of the OX40 agonist ivuxolimab. Source of these receptors: an adult with an advanced solid tumor such as melanoma, head and neck, liver or kidney cancer.

The chain uses TRBV28 and TRBJ2-5; unclear D gene. Per the germline V gene, CDR1 is MDHEN and CDR2 is SYDVKM. V was shortened by 5 bases and J by 5 bases, with 12 bases between the two germline ends. This CDR3 region has 13 residues. The CDR3 DNA is TGTGCCAGCAGTCTCGTGGACCGGGAGACCCAGTACTTC. Translation: CASSLVDRETQYF.

This clone was detected a few times. This rearrangement joins TRBV6-6 to TRBJ1-1; D remains ambiguous. This CDR3 spans 14 amino acids. V was trimmed by 2 bases and J by 0 bases, leaving 7 bases between them. Germline CDR1 is MNHNY and CDR2 is SVGAGI (reference sequence). This chain's CDR3 is CASSYMGMNTEAFF. The CDR3 bases are TGTGCCAGCAGTTACATGGGGATGAACACTGAAGCTTTCTTT.

CDR3 sequence (DNA): TGTGCCATCAGTAATCCCGGGACTAGCGGACTCACAGATACGCAGTATTTT. Translating gives CAISNPGTSGLTDTQYF. This chain links TRBV10-3 with TRBJ2-3, with 11 bases fitting TRBD2. With 5 bases clipped from V and 2 bases from J, the junction kept 9 bases outside the gene matches. This CDR3 spans 17 amino acids. Germline V lookup: CDR1 ENHRY, CDR2 SYGVKD.

This rearrangement joins TRBV9 to TRBJ2-1; 8 nucleotides match TRBD1. V shed 4 bases, J shed 16 bases, and the junction held 13 bases outside the gene matches. The CDR3 sequence is 13 residues long. The germline gives CDR1 SGDLS, CDR2 YYNGEE. CDR3: CASSPRLRDRKFF. In DNA form, the CDR3 reads TGTGCCAGCAGCCCCAGGCTCCGGGACAGGAAATTCTTC.

This clone was seen a few times. One junction end disagrees with the germline gene, perhaps due to a read error. The CDR3 loop is CASSLLADKEQFF. The CDR3 DNA sequence: TGTGCCAGCAGCTTGTTAGCAGACAAGGAGCAGTTCTTC. The chain recombines TRBV5-4 with TRBJ2-1; D unresolved. The CDR3 is made up of 13 amino acids. CDR1 is SGHNT, CDR2 YYREEE, per germline (reference sequence).

As regards this clone: At the DNA level, this CDR3 is encoded by other sequences in the same sample as well. The chain joins TRBV28 to TRBJ2-5; 7 bases are a match to TRBD1. The ends lost 6 bases at V and 5 bases at J; junction bases unmatched: 6. The CDR3 spans 13 residues. CDR1 is MDHEN and CDR2 is SYDVKM in the germline V gene. CDR3: CASRTGLWETQYF. CDR3 DNA: TGTGCCAGCAGGACAGGGTTGTGGGAGACCCAGTACTTC.

The chain couples TRBV19 to TRBJ2-5; TRBD1 might be the D (6 bases). The J call may be wrong; the DNA end is better matched by TRBJ2-7. The germline gives CDR1 LNHDA, CDR2 SQIVND (reference sequence). The CDR3 totals 13 residues. Written as DNA, the CDR3 is TGTGCCAGTAGTATAAACTACAGGGTCGAGCAGTACTTC. Its protein is CASSINYRVEQYF.

The CDR3 sequence: CASSPRDNYGYTF. The CDR3 DNA follows: TGTGCCAGCAGCCCCCGGGACAACTATGGCTACACCTTC. The chain links TRBV6-5 to TRBJ1-2; D is possibly TRBD1 (5 bases). The germline V gene encodes CDR1 MNHEY and CDR2 SVGAGI. This CDR3 is built from 13 residues. V gave up 6 bases and J gave up 2 bases, with 10 bases separating them.

This chain joins TRBV15 and TRBJ2-7; perhaps TRBD2 as D (6 bases). Germline V gene lookup returns CDR1 LNHNV and CDR2 YYDKDF (reference sequence). Trimming took 6 bases from V and 4 from J, leaving 16 bases between them. There are 14 residues in the CDR3. This CDR3 is CATRRGNQGYEQYF. CDR3 coding DNA: TGTGCCACCAGGCGGGGAAATCAAGGGTACGAGCAGTACTTC.

The CDR3 DNA reads as TGCGCCAGCAGTGTAGGGGGCGCGGTAGGACATGAGCAGTTCTTC. Translation gives CASSVGGAVGHEQFF. The V call is TRBV10-2, the J call TRBJ2-1; 7 bases map to TRBD1. Losses at the gene ends were 4 bases for V and 8 bases for J; bases not matched to a gene: 11. Germline CDR1 WSHSY, CDR2 SAAADI. The CDR3 is 15 residues long.

V and J are TRBV28 and TRBJ1-4, with 9 bases fitting TRBD1. This CDR3 is 14 amino acids long. Per germline, CDR1 MDHEN and CDR2 SYDVKM. With V trimmed by 8 bases and J by 7 bases, 8 bases remained unmatched. The CDR3 protein is CASFTGTGSEKLFF. CDR3 coding DNA: TGTGCCAGCTTTACCGGGACAGGGTCTGAAAAACTGTTTTTT.

The chain joins TRBV28 to TRBJ1-1; D ambiguous. Per the germline V gene, CDR1 is MDHEN and CDR2 is SYDVKM. Trimming cost V 2 bases and J 0 bases, with 7 bases left between them. The length of the CDR3 is 14 residues. CDR3 protein: CASSLQLVNTEAFF. The CDR3 DNA reads TGTGCCAGCAGTTTACAGCTCGTGAACACTGAAGCTTTCTTT. The full variable domain, in which reference TRBV28 and TRBJ1-1 provide the parts outside the CDR3, is DVKVTQSSRYLVKRTGEKVFLECVQDMDHENMFWYRQDPGLGLRLIYFSYDVKMKEKGDIPEGYSVSREKKERFSLILESASTNQTSMYLCASSLQLVNTEAFFGQGTRLTVV.

The chain links TRBV2 to TRBJ1-1; D call uncertain. Trimming left V 6 bases short and J 1 base short, with 12 bases between. The CDR3 runs to 14 residues. Looked up from germline, CDR1 is SNHLY and CDR2 is FYNNEI. In DNA, the CDR3 is TGTGCCAGCAGCAGAACTACGACGAACACTGAAGCTTTCTTT. It specifies CASSRTTTNTEAFF.

With respect to this clone: The junction does not match germline at one end; this may be a read error. The V call is TRBV10-3, the J call TRBJ2-1; D uncertain. The germline V gene encodes CDR1 ENHRY and CDR2 SYGVKD. The CDR3 covers 13 residues. CDR3 loop: CATSVSVYNEQFF. The DNA of the CDR3 is TGTGCCACCAGTGTCTCCGTCTACAATGAGCAGTTCTTC.

V is TRBV19 and J is TRBJ1-2, with TRBD1 matching over 8 bases. Germline V gene sequence: CDR1 LNHDA, CDR2 SQIVND (reference sequence). The CDR3 sequence is 14 residues long. V lost 6 bases, J lost 7 bases, and 10 bases stayed unmatched. The DNA for the CDR3 is TGTGCCAGTAGACCCGACAGGGGCAACAGTGGCTACACCTTC. Encoded protein: CASRPDRGNSGYTF.

V usage is TRBV5-1 and J usage is TRBJ1-2; 10 bases agree with TRBD1. J lost 4 bases, V lost 1 base, and 7 bases had no gene match. Germline-derived CDR1 and CDR2 are SGHRS and YFSETQ. This CDR3 spans 16 amino acids. The CDR3 here is CASSLQTGTGAYGYTF. The CDR3 region has the DNA TGCGCCAGCAGCTTGCAGACCGGGACAGGGGCCTATGGCTACACCTTC.

This chain links TRBV18 with TRBJ1-4; D might be TRBD1 (6 bases). With 3 bases removed from V and 7 bases from J, the gap between germline ends came to 15 bases. Per germline, CDR1 KGHSH and CDR2 LQKENI. The CDR3 runs 15 residues. CDR3 nucleotide sequence: TGTGCCAGCTCACCCACAGGGAGCGGATTTGAAAAACTGTTTTTT. Amino acid sequence: CASSPTGSGFEKLFF.

The chain is built from TRBV5-1 and TRBJ1-2, with a tentative D call TRBD1 (5 bases). Germline V gene data show CDR1 as SGHRS and CDR2 as YFSETQ. The CDR3 is 14 amino acids. V lost 4 bases and J 7 bases, leaving 17 bases between the germline ends. The CDR3 DNA is TGCGCCAGCAGCCCGGACTGGGACTCTCGTGGCTACACCTTC. Translating it yields CASSPDWDSRGYTF.

The rearrangement links TRBV6-6 to TRBJ1-1; D ambiguous. The germline CDR1 and CDR2 sequences are MNHNY and SVGAGI (reference sequence). The CDR3 loop spans 13 amino acids. Trimming left V 0 bases short and J 8 bases short, with 10 bases between. This CDR3 reads CASSYSTLQEAFF. In DNA form, the CDR3 reads TGTGCCAGCAGTTACTCGACCTTGCAGGAAGCTTTCTTT.

This clone was observed once. The genes are TRBV7-2 and TRBJ1-5; the match to TRBD1 covers 9 bases. Trimming cost V 5 bases and J 7 bases; bases outside gene matches: 6. The CDR3 loop spans 14 amino acids. Germline V gives CDR1 SGHTA, CDR2 FQGNSA. The CDR3 DNA is TGTGCCAGCAGCCCTCGGACAGGGGTACAGCCCCAGCATTTT. This codes for CASSPRTGVQPQHF. The whole variable domain, remainder taken from reference TRBV7-2 and TRBJ1-5, is GAGVSQSPSNKVTEKGKDVELRCDPISGHTALYWYRQSLGQGLEFLIYFQGNSAPDKSGLPSDRFSAERTGGSVSTLTIQRTQQEDSAVYLCASSPRTGVQPQHFGDGTRLSIL.

V and J are TRBV4-1 and TRBJ1-1, with a tentative D call TRBD1 (5 bases). Trimming removed 0 bases from V and 3 bases from J, with 14 bases in between. The CDR3 totals 16 residues. Germline V CDR1 and CDR2: MGHRA, YSYEKL. CDR3 protein: CASSQDVRGRDTEAFF. In DNA form, the CDR3 reads TGCGCCAGCAGCCAAGATGTGAGGGGCAGGGACACTGAAGCTTTCTTT.

CDR3 in DNA: TGTGCCAGCAGTGATACGTATGGCTACACCTTC. This encodes CASSDTYGYTF. V is TRBV25-1 and J is TRBJ1-2, with D hard to call. Germline V gene sequence: CDR1 MGHDK, CDR2 SYGVNS. The ends were cut back, 3 bases at V and 5 bases at J, with 4 bases in the middle. The CDR3 is 11 residues long.

This chain links TRBV7-2 with TRBJ1-1; 9 nucleotides match TRBD1. Germline CDR1 is SGHTA and CDR2 is FQGNSA. V trimming: 5 bases; J trimming: 14 bases; junction bases outside the gene matches: 12. This CDR3 comprises 13 residues. Here the CDR3 DNA reads TGTGCCAGCAGCCTTGGGGACAGGGCTGTTCACTTCTTT. This translates into CASSLGDRAVHFF. Filled out from reference TRBV7-2 and TRBJ1-1, the complete variable domain reads GAGVSQSPSNKVTEKGKDVELRCDPISGHTALYWYRQSLGQGLEFLIYFQGNSAPDKSGLPSDRFSAERTGGSVSTLTIQRTQQEDSAVYLCASSLGDRAVHFFGQGTRLTVV.

The J gene is TRBJ2-1, the V gene TRBV5-1; D is undetermined. Germline V gives CDR1 SGHRS, CDR2 YFSETQ. Trimming took off 4 bases at V and 2 bases at J, with 16 bases between the two ends. The CDR3 has 16 residues. The CDR3 sequence is CASSIPWRNPYNEQFF. In nucleotides, the CDR3 is TGCGCCAGCAGCATCCCATGGCGGAACCCCTACAATGAGCAGTTCTTC.

This clone has just one count. The chain joins TRBV19 to TRBJ1-2, with TRBD1 identical over 7 bases. Germline values: CDR1 LNHDA, CDR2 SQIVND (reference sequence). V dropped 4 bases and J dropped 6; count of bases not matched to a gene: 5. The CDR3 is 13 amino acids. The CDR3 protein is CASSRGTDDGYTF. As DNA, the CDR3 is TGTGCCAGTAGTAGAGGGACAGATGATGGCTACACCTTC.

The CDR3 DNA follows: TGTGCCAGCTCCTCTTGGCCCTACAATGAGCAGTTCTTC. Translating gives CASSSWPYNEQFF. The V and J genes are TRBV7-3 and TRBJ2-1; no firm D call. The CDR3 loop spans 13 amino acids. Trimming cost V 8 bases and J 2 bases, with 10 bases left between them. Per the germline V gene, CDR1 is SGHTA and CDR2 is FQGTGA.

This clone was seen only a few times. The chain is built from TRBV5-1 and TRBJ2-5; 10 bases agree with TRBD1. The germline gives CDR1 SGHRS, CDR2 YFSETQ. CDR3 length: 15 amino acids. The trim removed 4 bases at V and 5 bases at J, leaving 8 bases unmatched. For the CDR3, the DNA is TGCGCCAGCAGCGATGGGACAGGGGTGGATGAGACCCAGTACTTC. Its protein product is CASSDGTGVDETQYF.

This chain joins TRBV27 and TRBJ2-2; 10 bases map to TRBD1. V shed 6 bases and J 4 bases; nucleotides not matched to a gene: 8. The length of the CDR3 is 16 residues. Germline values: CDR1 MNHEY, CDR2 SMNVEV (reference sequence). This CDR3 is CASRDRGNAGTGELFF. The DNA for the CDR3 is TGTGCCAGCAGGGACAGGGGGAATGCGGGCACCGGGGAGCTGTTTTTT.

The chain employs TRBV7-3 and TRBJ2-5; 9 bases map to TRBD2. The J segment lost 6 bases and the V segment lost 2 bases, leaving 4 bases of the junction unmatched. Germline assignment: CDR1 SGHTA and CDR2 FQGTGA. CDR3 size: 14 residues. This CDR3 is CASSLVAGEKTQYF. DNA for the CDR3: TGTGCCAGCAGCTTAGTAGCGGGAGAAAAGACCCAGTACTTC.

V usage is TRBV18 and J usage is TRBJ2-3; tentative D call: TRBD2 (6 bases). The CDR3 length is 14 residues. The V gene's germline CDR1 is KGHSH and CDR2 LQKENI. Trimming shortened V by 3 bases and J by 6 bases, and 13 bases separated the two germline ends. The CDR3, as DNA: TGTGCCAGCTCACCCCCGGGACTCGGGGATACGCAGTATTTT. Translated, it gives CASSPPGLGDTQYF.

The V gene is TRBV7-2, the J gene TRBJ1-2; D remains unclear. Germline CDR1 reads SGHTA; CDR2 reads FQGNSA. The ends were cut back, 4 bases at V and 2 bases at J, with 2 bases in the middle. This CDR3 is 11 amino acids long. The CDR3 here is CASSSNYGYTF. In nucleotides, the CDR3 is TGTGCCAGCAGCTCAAACTATGGCTACACCTTC.